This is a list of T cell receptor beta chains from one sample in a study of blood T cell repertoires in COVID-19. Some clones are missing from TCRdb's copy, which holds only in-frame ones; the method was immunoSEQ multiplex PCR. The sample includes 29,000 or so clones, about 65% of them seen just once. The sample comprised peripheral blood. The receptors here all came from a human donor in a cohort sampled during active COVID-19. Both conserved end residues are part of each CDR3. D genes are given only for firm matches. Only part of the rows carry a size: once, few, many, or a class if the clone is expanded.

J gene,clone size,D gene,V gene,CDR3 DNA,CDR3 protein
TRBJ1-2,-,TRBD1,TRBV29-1,TGCAGCGTTCAGACAGGGGGCAACTATGGCTACACCTTC,CSVQTGGNYGYTF
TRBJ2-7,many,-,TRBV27,TGTGCCAGCAGTCCTCTTCCCCGCTTGAGAGGTGACGAGCAGTACTTC,CASSPLPRLRGDEQYF
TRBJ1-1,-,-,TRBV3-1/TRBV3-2,TGTGCCAGCAGCCACCGGGAGGAAGCTTTCTTT,CASSHREEAFF
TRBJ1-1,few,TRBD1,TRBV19,TGTGCCAGTAGTATCAGGGGGCACACTGAAGCTTTCTTT,CASSIRGHTEAFF
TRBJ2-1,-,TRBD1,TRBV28,TGTGCCAGCAGTTGGAACAGGGGGGTATCCTACAATGAGCAGTTCTTC,CASSWNRGVSYNEQFF
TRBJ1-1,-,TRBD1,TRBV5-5,TGTGCCAGCACCAGGGACAGGGCCACTGAAGCTTTCTTT,CASTRDRATEAFF
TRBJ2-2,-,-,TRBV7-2,TGTGCCAGCAGCTATCTTCAGGGGTCCACCGGGGAGCTGTTTTTT,CASSYLQGSTGELFF
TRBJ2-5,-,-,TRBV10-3,TGTGCCATCAGTGAGTCCGTAAAAGAGACCCAGTACTTC,CAISESVKETQYF
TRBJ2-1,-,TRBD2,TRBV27,TGTGCCAGCAGTTTAGGCGGGAGGGCCAAAAATGAGCAGTTCTTC,CASSLGGRAKNEQFF
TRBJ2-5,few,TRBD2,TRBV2,TGTGCCAGCAGCTTACTAGCGGGACTTGGAGAGACCCAGTACTTC,CASSLLAGLGETQYF
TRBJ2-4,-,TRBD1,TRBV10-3,TGTGCCATCAGTGAAGGGACAGGCGGAGACATTCAGTACTTC,CAISEGTGGDIQYF
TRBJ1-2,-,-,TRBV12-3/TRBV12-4,TGTGCCAGCAGCCCTACGGGGTTCTATGGCTACACCTTC,CASSPTGFYGYTF
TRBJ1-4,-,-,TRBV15,TGTGCCACCAGCAGAGGGGGGACACCGGCAGGGAAACTGTTTTTT,CATSRGGTPAGKLFF
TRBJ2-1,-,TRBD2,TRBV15,TGTGCCACCAGCTGGACTAGCGGGAACAATGAGCAGTTCTTC,CATSWTSGNNEQFF
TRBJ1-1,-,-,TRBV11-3,TGTGCCAGCAGCTCCCAGGGTAGGGCTTTCTTT,CASSSQGRAFF
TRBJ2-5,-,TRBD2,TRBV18,TGTGCCAGCTCACCACGGCCGGGAGGACTAGCGGGAGGAGAGACCCAGTACTTC,CASSPRPGGLAGGETQYF
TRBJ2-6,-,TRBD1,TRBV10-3,TGTGCCATCGGTGGACAGGGGGATTCTGGGGCCAACGTCCTGACTTTC,CAIGGQGDSGANVLTF
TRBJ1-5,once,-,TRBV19,TGTGCCAGTAGGGTCGGGGGGCAGCGCAATCAGCCCCAGCATTTT,CASRVGGQRNQPQHF
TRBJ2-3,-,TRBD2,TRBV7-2,TGTGCCAGCAGCTTAGACGGACTTAGCGGGGGGCCAGATACGCAGTATTTT,CASSLDGLSGGPDTQYF
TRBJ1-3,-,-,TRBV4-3,TGCGCCAGCAGCCCCAGCGACCAGGGAAACACCATATATTTT,CASSPSDQGNTIYF
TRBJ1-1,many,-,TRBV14,TGTGCCAGCAGCCAAGTTCACCCGGGTGAAGCTTTCTTT,CASSQVHPGEAFF
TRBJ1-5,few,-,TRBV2,TGTGCCAGCAGTGAAACGGCGGCGGGAAACCAGCCCCAGCATTTT,CASSETAAGNQPQHF
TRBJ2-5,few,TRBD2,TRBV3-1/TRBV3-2,TGTGCCAGCAGCCAACGGACTAGCGGATTACAAGAGACCCAGTACTTC,CASSQRTSGLQETQYF
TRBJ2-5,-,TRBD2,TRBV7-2,TGTGCCAGCAGCTTATCACTAGCGGGGGGTCAAGAGACCCAGTACTTC,CASSLSLAGGQETQYF
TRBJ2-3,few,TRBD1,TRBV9,TGTGCCAGCAGCGGACACAGGGGGTCGAGGACAGATACGCAGTATTTT,CASSGHRGSRTDTQYF